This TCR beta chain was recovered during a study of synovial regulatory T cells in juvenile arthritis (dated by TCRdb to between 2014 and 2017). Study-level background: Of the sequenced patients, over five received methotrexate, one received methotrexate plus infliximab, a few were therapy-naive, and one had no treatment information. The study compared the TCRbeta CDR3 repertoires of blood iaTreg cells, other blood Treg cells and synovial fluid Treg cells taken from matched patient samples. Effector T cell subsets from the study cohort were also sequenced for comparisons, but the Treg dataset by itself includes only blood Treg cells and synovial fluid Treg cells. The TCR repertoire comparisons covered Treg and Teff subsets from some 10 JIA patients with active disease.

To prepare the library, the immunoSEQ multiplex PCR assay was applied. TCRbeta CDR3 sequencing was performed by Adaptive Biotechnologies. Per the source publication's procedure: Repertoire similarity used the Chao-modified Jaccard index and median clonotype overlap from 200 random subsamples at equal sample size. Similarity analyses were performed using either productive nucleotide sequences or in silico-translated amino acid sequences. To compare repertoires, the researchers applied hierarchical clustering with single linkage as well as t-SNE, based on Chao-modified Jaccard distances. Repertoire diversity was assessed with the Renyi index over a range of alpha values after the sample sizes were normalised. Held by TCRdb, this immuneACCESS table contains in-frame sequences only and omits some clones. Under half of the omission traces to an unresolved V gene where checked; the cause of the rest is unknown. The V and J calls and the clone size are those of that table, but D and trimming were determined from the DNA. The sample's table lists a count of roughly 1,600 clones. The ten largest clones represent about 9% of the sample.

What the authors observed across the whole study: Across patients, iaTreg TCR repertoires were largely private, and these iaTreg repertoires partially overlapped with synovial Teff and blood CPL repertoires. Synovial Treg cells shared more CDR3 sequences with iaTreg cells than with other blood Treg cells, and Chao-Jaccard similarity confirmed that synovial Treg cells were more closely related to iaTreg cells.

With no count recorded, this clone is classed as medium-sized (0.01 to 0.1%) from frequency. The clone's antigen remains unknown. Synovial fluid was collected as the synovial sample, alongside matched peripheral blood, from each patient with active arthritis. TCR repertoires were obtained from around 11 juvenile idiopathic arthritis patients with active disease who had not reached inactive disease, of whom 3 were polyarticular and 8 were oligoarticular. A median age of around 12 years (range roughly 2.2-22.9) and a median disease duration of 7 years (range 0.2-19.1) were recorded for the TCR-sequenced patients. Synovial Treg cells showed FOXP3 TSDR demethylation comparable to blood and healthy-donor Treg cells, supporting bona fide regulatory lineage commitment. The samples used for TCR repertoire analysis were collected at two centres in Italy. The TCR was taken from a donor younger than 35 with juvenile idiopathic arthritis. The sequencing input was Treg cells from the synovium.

The encoded CDR3 is CASSFTIRDTNTEAFF. This receptor chain uses TRBV11-2 and TRBJ1-1; no DNA is available, so the TRBD1 call from TCRdb remains unchecked. CDR1 and CDR2, per the germline V gene, are SGHAT and FQNNGV. The CDR3 has 16 amino acids, counting the end cysteine and phenylalanine. Only the protein is available.